The clone carrying this T cell receptor beta chain was seen at least ten times. The antigen is unknown. The data were taken from a study of CD8 T cells in ankylosing spondylitis. TCRdb independently ran MiXCR on the 5' RACE reads; one entry per CDR3 protein. The table includes 130,000 or so distinct CDR3 sequences, more than 6.5% detected once. The CDR3 runs to 14 residues. CDR1 and CDR2 (germline): SGHRS, YFSETQ. Deletions cut 4 bases from V and 5 bases from J, with 15 bases between. Notes on the study in general: Some motif variants had been reported before (in reactive arthritis synovial fluid and blood).

The sequenced sample was blood, either unsorted or a sorted T cell fraction (not recorded which). This receptor was identified in a male donor with ankylosing spondylitis or in good health (not recorded which). This chain links TRBV5-1 with TRBJ1-1, with D possibly matching TRBD1 (5 bases). This CDR3 is CASSLDGGETEAFF. CDR3 sequence (DNA): TGCGCCAGCAGCCTGGATGGGGGGGAGACTGAAGCTTTCTTT.